This entry lists 8 T cell receptor beta chains sequenced from one sample in a study of blood T cell repertoires in COVID-19. Sequencing used immunoSEQ multiplex PCR; TCRdb keeps in-frame clones, though not all of them. The sample shows under 350,000 clones, roughly nine tenths of them seen only once. Sequenced input: PBMCs or T cells enriched from blood (not recorded which). Receptors were obtained from an older woman who had recovered from COVID-19.

This clone was found a few times. The chain has TRBV7-6 and TRBJ1-2; TRBD1 is a possible D gene (5 bases). Trimming took off 5 bases at V and 6 bases at J, with 16 bases between the two ends. This CDR3 is built from 14 residues. Germline loops: CDR1 SGHVS, CDR2 FNYEAQ. The CDR3 is CASSPKGRANGYTF. CDR3 bases: TGTGCCAGCAGCCCCAAGGGGCGCGCAAATGGCTACACCTTC.

The chain has TRBV24-1 and TRBJ1-4; perhaps TRBD1 as D (5 bases). The V gene's germline CDR1 is KGHDR and CDR2 SFDVKD. CDR3 size: 15 residues. The V end lost 4 bases, the J end lost 3 bases, and 11 bases lay between the germline ends. The CDR3 sequence is CATSESGGSNEKLFF. CDR3 sequence (DNA): TGTGCCACCAGTGAAAGCGGGGGTTCTAATGAAAAACTGTTTTTT.

The rearrangement uses TRBV18 and TRBJ1-3; possibly TRBD1 for D (6 bases). In germline, CDR1 is KGHSH, CDR2 LQKENI. This CDR3 spans 14 amino acids. V lost 3 bases, J lost 8 bases, and 14 bases lay in between. CDR3 protein: CASSPDSSVDTIYF. In DNA form, the CDR3 reads TGTGCCAGCTCACCGGACAGCTCTGTAGACACCATATATTTT.

The V and J genes are TRBV2 and TRBJ2-7; TRBD1 aligns across 8 bases. CDR3 size: 15 residues. From germline, CDR1 is SNHLY and CDR2 FYNNEI. Trimming removed 7 bases from V and 0 bases from J; junction bases left unmatched: 8. The CDR3 here is CASMRGQVFSYEQYF. CDR3 coding DNA: TGTGCCAGCATGAGGGGACAGGTTTTCTCCTACGAGCAGTACTTC.

This chain joins TRBV6-6 and TRBJ2-5, with 11 bases fitting TRBD1. CDR3 size: 14 residues. CDR1 and CDR2 (germline): MNHNY, SVGAGI (reference sequence). The V and J ends lost 2 bases and 5 bases, in that order; junction bases with no gene match: 1. CDR3 DNA: TGTGCCAGCAGTTACGGGACAGGGGGTGAGACCCAGTACTTC. Amino acid sequence: CASSYGTGGETQYF.

The chain is built from TRBV18 and TRBJ1-1, with a tentative D call TRBD1 (6 bases). V lost 10 bases, J lost 4 bases, and 16 bases lay in between. Per germline, CDR1 KGHSH and CDR2 LQKENI. The CDR3 runs to 13 residues. CDR3 DNA sequence: TGTGCCACCCTAGGGCAGGGGACCACTGAAGCTTTCTTT. Its protein is CATLGQGTTEAFF.

V is TRBV21-1 and J is TRBJ2-4; the table's D call, TRBD1, was not checked against the DNA. TRBV21-1 has pseudogene status. CDR3 length equals 15 residues. The CDR3 DNA reads as TGTGCCAGCAGCAAGGGGACAGCTCCCAAAAACATTCAGTACTTC. This sequence encodes CASSKGTAPKNIQYF.

The chain couples TRBV28 to TRBJ2-1; TRBD2 might be the D (5 bases). CDR1 and CDR2 from the germline V gene are MDHEN and SYDVKM. V lost 0 bases to trimming and J lost 9 bases, with 15 bases between them. This CDR3 has 15 amino acids. The CDR3 DNA reads as TGTGCCAGCAGTTTATGGCAACTAGGAAAGAGTGAGCAGTTCTTC. It codes for CASSLWQLGKSEQFF.